The clone carrying this TCR beta chain was seen a few times. The antigen remains unidentified. This entry belongs to a study of T cells in Graves' hyperthyroidism and ophthalmopathy. Study context: Peripheral blood was secured at the point of initial diagnosis, before any treatment.

Study observations and caveats: Model-based prediction identified ophthalmopathy a median approximately 6.2 months prior to its onset. In the analysis, a 13 V-J model separated ophthalmopathy from stable hyperthyroidism.

The germline CDR1 and CDR2 sequences are DFQATT and SNEGSKA (reference sequence). Trimming left V 3 bases short and J 4 bases short, with 9 bases between. This CDR3 is built from 13 residues. Amplified regions were TCR beta CDR3 sequences from RNA transcripts. With the HTBI primer set, the TCR CDR3 went through a first round of RT-PCR. MiXCR was run by TCRdb on the multiplex PCR reads, yielding one entry per CDR3 protein. The top ten clones hold roughly 33% of a sample with about 330,000 distinct CDR3 sequences, around 15% of them seen once. Diagnoses were established using clinical symptoms, serum thyroxine and TRAb, thyroid ultrasound and orbital computed tomography.

Sequenced material: blood. The chain recombines TRBV20-1 with TRBJ1-4; possibly TRBD1 for D (6 bases). This TCR was sampled from a woman between 35 and 50 years old with Graves' ophthalmopathy. The CDR3 DNA reads as TGCAGTGCTAGGGACAGCCTTAATGAAAAACTGTTTTTT. It is translated as CSARDSLNEKLFF.